This T cell receptor (beta chain) comes out of a study of human T cells and chemical hapten exposure. Study-level background: Minor volume differences among pooled libraries chiefly drove per-sample TCR yield variation.

Time point noted: pre-sensitization, week 0. The treatment is: therapeutic diphenylcyclopropenone sensitization with weekly scalp DPC. Blood draws came first, before each patch test. Each donor was an alopecia patient between 18 and 70 years of age who qualified for DPC. The germline V and J ends were trimmed by 1 base and 0 bases, with 10 bases remaining between them. The CDR3 runs to 16 residues. Germline V gene lookup returns CDR1 KGHSH and CDR2 LQKENI. Via MiXCR, TCRdb re-called the RACE reads, giving one row per CDR3 protein. The profile shows around 120,000 distinct CDR3 sequences, 13% of them singletons.

This rearrangement joins TRBV18 to TRBJ2-1; D assignment may be TRBD1 or TRBD2 (5 bases each). The specimen was whole blood, collected in connection with sensitization to the hapten diphenylcyclopropenone (DPC). This TCR was recovered from a woman younger than 35 with alopecia areata. Some clones in this sample may be carry-over from other donors' samples. The CDR3 sequence is CASSPRGMSSYNEQFF. The CDR3 DNA sequence: TGTGCCAGCTCACCACGGGGGATGAGCTCCTACAATGAGCAGTTCTTC.